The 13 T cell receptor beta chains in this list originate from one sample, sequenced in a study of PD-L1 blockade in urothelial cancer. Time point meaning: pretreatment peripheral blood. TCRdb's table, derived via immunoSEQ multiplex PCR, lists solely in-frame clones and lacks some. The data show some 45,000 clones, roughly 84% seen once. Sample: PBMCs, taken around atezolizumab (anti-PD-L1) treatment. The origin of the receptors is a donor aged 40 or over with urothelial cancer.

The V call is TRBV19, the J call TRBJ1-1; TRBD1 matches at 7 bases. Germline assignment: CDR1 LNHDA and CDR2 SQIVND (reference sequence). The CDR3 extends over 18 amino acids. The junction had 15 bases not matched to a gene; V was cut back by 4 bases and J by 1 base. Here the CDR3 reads CASSTSSTGHGGNTEAFF. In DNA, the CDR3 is TGTGCCAGTAGTACGTCATCGACAGGGCACGGGGGGAACACTGAAGCTTTCTTT.

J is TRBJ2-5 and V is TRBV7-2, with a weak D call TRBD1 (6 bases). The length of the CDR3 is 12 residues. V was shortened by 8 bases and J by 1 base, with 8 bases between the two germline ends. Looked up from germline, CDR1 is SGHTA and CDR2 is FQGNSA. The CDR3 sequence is CASGGFQETQYF. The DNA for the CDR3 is TGTGCCAGCGGGGGCTTCCAAGAGACCCAGTACTTC.

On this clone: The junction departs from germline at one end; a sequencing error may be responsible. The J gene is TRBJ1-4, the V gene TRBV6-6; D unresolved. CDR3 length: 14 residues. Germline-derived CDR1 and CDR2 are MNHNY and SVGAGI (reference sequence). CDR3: CASSYFATNEKLFF. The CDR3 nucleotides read TGTGCCAGCAGCTACTTCGCAACTAATGAAAAACTGTTTTTT.

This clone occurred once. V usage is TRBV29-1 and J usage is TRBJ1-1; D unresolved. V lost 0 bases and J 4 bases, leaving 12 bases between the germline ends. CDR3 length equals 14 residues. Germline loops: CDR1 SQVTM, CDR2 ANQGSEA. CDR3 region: CSVEESGEGTEAFF. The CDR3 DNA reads TGCAGCGTTGAAGAATCGGGTGAGGGCACTGAAGCTTTCTTT.

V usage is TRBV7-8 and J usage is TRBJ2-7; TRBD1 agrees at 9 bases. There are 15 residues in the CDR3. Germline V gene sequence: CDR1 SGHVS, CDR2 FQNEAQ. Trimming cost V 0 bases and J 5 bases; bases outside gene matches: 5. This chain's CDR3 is CASSLAGTGFNEQYF. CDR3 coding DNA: TGTGCCAGCAGCTTAGCAGGGACAGGGTTCAACGAGCAGTACTTC.

The CDR3 DNA reads TGTGCCAGCAGCTTAGGAGGGAGGGGCACAGATACGCAGTATTTT. The encoded protein is CASSLGGRGTDTQYF. This chain uses TRBV11-2 with TRBJ2-3; 7 bases are a match to TRBD2. Germline V lookup: CDR1 SGHAT, CDR2 FQNNGV. This CDR3 region has 15 residues. The junction had 2 bases not matched to a gene; V was cut back by 1 base and J by 1 base.

The CDR3 region has the DNA TGTGCCAGCAGCCGCCCAGGGGCTAGCTCCTACAATGAGCAGTTCTTC. Amino acid sequence: CASSRPGASSYNEQFF. The gene calls are TRBV11-1 and TRBJ2-1; maybe TRBD1 (6 bases). V dropped 5 bases and J dropped 0 bases, with 14 bases sitting between them. CDR1 and CDR2 (germline): SGHAT, FQDESV (reference sequence). The CDR3 spans 16 residues.

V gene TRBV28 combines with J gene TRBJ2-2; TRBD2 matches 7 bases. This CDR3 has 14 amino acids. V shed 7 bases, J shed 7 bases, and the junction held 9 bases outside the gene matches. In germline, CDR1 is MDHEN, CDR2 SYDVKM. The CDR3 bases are TGTGCCAGCACCGGGAGGAGTGGGGGCGGGGAGCTGTTTTTT. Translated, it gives CASTGRSGGGELFF.

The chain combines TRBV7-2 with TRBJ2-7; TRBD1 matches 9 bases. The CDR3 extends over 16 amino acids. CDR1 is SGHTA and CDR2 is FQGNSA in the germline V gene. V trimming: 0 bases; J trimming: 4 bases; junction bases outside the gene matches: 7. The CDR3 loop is CASSLAGGTGWYEQYF. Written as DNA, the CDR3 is TGTGCCAGCAGCTTAGCGGGCGGGACAGGGTGGTACGAGCAGTACTTC.

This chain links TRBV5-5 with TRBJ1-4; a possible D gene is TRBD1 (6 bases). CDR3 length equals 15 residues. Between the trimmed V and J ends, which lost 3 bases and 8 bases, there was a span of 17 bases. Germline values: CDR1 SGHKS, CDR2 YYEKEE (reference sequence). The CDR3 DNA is TGTGCCAGCAGCTACCCACAGGGAAGTGGGGAAAAACTGTTTTTT. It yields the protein CASSYPQGSGEKLFF.

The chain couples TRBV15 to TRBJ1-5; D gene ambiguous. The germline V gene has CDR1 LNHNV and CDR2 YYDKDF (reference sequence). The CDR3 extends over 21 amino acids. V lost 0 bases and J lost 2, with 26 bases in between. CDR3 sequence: CATSREVPQAGFGRGNQPQHF. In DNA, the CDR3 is TGTGCCACCAGCAGAGAGGTCCCTCAGGCTGGTTTCGGGCGGGGCAATCAGCCCCAGCATTTT.

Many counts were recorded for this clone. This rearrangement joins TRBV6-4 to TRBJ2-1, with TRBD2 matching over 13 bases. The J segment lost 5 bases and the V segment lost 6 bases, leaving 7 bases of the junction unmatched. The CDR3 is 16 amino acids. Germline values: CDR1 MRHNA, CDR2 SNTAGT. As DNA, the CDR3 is TGTGCCAGCAGCGAAACCGGGACTAGCGGGAACAATGAGCAGTTCTTC. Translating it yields CASSETGTSGNNEQFF.

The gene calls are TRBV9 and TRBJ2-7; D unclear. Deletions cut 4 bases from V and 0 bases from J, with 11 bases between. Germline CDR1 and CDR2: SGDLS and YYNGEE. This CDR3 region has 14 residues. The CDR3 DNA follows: TGTGCCAGCAGCCCTGAAGCCTACTCCTACGAGCAGTACTTC. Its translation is CASSPEAYSYEQYF.